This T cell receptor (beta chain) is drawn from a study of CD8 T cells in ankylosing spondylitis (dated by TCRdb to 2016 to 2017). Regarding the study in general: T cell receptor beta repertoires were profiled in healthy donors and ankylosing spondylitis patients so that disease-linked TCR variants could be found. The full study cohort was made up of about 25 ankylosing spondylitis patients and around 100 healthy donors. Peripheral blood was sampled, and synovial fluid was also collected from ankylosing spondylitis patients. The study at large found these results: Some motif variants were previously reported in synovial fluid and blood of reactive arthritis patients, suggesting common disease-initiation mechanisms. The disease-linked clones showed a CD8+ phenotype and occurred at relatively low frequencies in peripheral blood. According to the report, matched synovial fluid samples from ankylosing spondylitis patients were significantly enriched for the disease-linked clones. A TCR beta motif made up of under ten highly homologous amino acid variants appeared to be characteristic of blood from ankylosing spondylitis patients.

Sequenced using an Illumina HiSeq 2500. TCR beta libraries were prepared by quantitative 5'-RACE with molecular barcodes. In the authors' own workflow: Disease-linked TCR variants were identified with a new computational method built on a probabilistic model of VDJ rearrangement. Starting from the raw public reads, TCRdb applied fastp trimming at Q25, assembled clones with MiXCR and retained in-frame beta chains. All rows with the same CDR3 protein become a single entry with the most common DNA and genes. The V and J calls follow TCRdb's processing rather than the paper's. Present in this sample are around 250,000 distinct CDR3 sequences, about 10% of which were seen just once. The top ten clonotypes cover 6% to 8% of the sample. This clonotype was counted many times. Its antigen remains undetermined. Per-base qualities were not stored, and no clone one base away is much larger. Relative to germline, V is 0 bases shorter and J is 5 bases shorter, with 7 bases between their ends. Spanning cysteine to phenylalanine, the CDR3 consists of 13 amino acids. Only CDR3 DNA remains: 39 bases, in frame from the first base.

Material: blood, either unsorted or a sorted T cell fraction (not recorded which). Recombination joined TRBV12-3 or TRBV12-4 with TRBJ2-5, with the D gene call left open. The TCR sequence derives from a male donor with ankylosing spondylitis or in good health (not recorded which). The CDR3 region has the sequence CASSLAQVETQYF. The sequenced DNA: TGTGCCAGCAGTTTAGCTCAAGTGGAGACCCAGTACTTC.